A selection of T cell receptor beta chains follows, all from one sample in a study of graft-versus-host responses after intestinal transplantation. The antigens for these receptors are not known. The assay was immunoSEQ multiplex PCR, and TCRdb's table has in-frame clones only and misses some. The table includes 84,000 or so clones, more than 75% detected once. Sample: unstimulated CD8+ T cells sorted from spleen or lymph node cells, taken before transplant. Source of these receptors: a human donor who was the organ donor for an intestinal transplant. CDR3s include the opening cysteine and the closing phenylalanine or tryptophan. D genes are given only for firm matches. Some rows have no size entry. The others give once, few or many, or a class for an expanded clone.

NA	TRBJ2-1	TRBV9	NA	CASSVVGTQYNEQFF	TGTGCCAGCAGCGTAGTTGGGACTCAGTACAATGAGCAGTTCTTC
NA	TRBJ2-7	TRBV6-1	NA	CASMYSYEQYF	TGTGCCAGCATGTATAGCTACGAGCAGTACTTC
once	TRBJ1-2	TRBV25-1	NA	CASRNGYGYTF	TGTGCCAGCAGGAATGGCTATGGCTACACCTTC
NA	TRBJ2-7	TRBV9	TRBD1	CASSVEEGQGYEQYF	TGTGCCAGCAGCGTAGAGGAGGGACAGGGGTACGAGCAGTACTTC
few	TRBJ1-1	TRBV28	NA	CASTIGGTEAFF	TGTGCCAGCACCATTGGAGGGACTGAAGCTTTCTTT
medium-sized	TRBJ1-2	TRBV5-1	NA	CASSPEETNYGYTF	TGCGCCAGCAGCCCCGAGGAGACTAACTATGGCTACACCTTC
NA	TRBJ2-1	TRBV27	TRBD2	CASSFSGGPDEQFF	TGTGCCAGCAGTTTTTCGGGGGGGCCGGATGAGCAGTTCTTC
NA	TRBJ2-7	TRBV6-1	NA	CASTTGNSYEQYF	TGTGCCAGCACCACGGGTAACTCCTACGAGCAGTACTTC
NA	TRBJ1-2	TRBV7-6	TRBD1	CASRPGTGPDGYTF	TGTGCCAGCAGACCCGGGACAGGGCCTGATGGCTACACCTTC
NA	TRBJ1-6	TRBV11-1	NA	CASSPGRTAGWALHF	TGTGCCAGCAGCCCAGGGAGGACGGCGGGATGGGCCCTCCACTTT
NA	TRBJ1-1	TRBV28	NA	CASSLAGSALNTEAFF	TGTGCCAGCAGTTTGGCAGGGTCCGCGCTGAACACTGAAGCTTTCTTT
NA	TRBJ2-7	TRBV6-1	TRBD2	CASSELLATTRGEQYF	TGTGCCAGCAGTGAATTACTAGCGACAACTCGGGGCGAGCAGTACTTC
NA	TRBJ2-1	TRBV14	NA	CASSQEWDSPKLSYNEQFF	TGTGCCAGCAGCCAAGAATGGGACTCCCCTAAATTATCCTACAATGAGCAGTTCTTC
NA	TRBJ2-7	TRBV10-2	NA	CASSDLYEQYF	TGCGCCAGCAGTGACCTCTACGAGCAGTACTTC
NA	TRBJ2-5	TRBV28	NA	CASSLRFGGAQETQYF	TGTGCCAGCAGTTTACGGTTCGGTGGAGCGCAAGAGACCCAGTACTTC
NA	TRBJ2-2	TRBV5-1	NA	CASSLDWSTGELFF	TGCGCCAGCAGCTTGGACTGGAGCACCGGGGAGCTGTTTTTT
NA	TRBJ2-7	TRBV13	TRBD2	CASSLGRGGSYEQYF	TGTGCCAGCAGCTTAGGACGGGGAGGGAGCTACGAGCAGTACTTC
NA	TRBJ2-3	TRBV6-5	NA	CASSAPGLFTQYF	TGTGCCAGCAGTGCTCCGGGTCTCTTCACGCAGTATTTT
NA	TRBJ2-1	TRBV4-1	NA	CASSQEAGAGNEQFF	TGCGCCAGCAGCCAAGAGGCGGGGGCGGGGAATGAGCAGTTCTTC
NA	TRBJ2-7	TRBV7-2	NA	CASRPQGLLQQYF	TGTGCCAGCAGGCCCCAGGGACTCCTGCAGCAGTACTTC
NA	TRBJ2-1	TRBV6-4	TRBD1	CASSGGQGLYNEQFF	TGTGCCAGCAGTGGGGGACAGGGGTTATACAATGAGCAGTTCTTC
few	TRBJ1-3	TRBV10-3	TRBD1	CAALRQGQNTIYF	TGTGCCGCTTTAAGACAGGGCCAAAACACCATATATTTT
NA	TRBJ2-5	TRBV7-7	NA	CASSLATGAGETQYF	TGTGCCAGCAGCTTAGCGACGGGGGCGGGGGAGACCCAGTACTTC
NA	TRBJ2-1	TRBV7-9	NA	CASRPPLQGPYNEQFF	TGTGCCAGCAGACCCCCTTTACAGGGACCCTACAATGAGCAGTTCTTC
NA	TRBJ2-7	TRBV28	NA	CASSFGSVRYEQYF	TGTGCCAGCAGTTTTGGGTCGGTGAGATACGAGCAGTACTTC
NA	TRBJ1-2	TRBV29-1	NA	CSVEDHASSRSYGYTF	TGCAGCGTTGAAGATCATGCCAGTTCTCGGTCTTATGGCTACACCTTC
NA	TRBJ1-2	TRBV9	NA	CASSAGYGYTF	TGTGCCAGCAGCGCAGGATATGGCTACACCTTC
NA	TRBJ2-7	TRBV27	NA	CASSRGWGGVATYEQYF	TGTGCCAGCAGTCGTGGGTGGGGCGGGGTCGCCACCTACGAGCAGTACTTC
once	TRBJ2-1	TRBV5-6	TRBD1	CASIPWWGQVYNEQFF	TGTGCCAGCATCCCATGGTGGGGACAGGTCTACAATGAGCAGTTCTTC
NA	TRBJ2-1	TRBV6-1	TRBD2	CASSGDSGGQDEQFF	TGTGCCAGCAGTGGAGATAGCGGGGGGCAGGATGAGCAGTTCTTC
NA	TRBJ2-1	TRBV5-5	NA	CASSSGDPSYNEQFF	TGTGCCAGCAGCTCGGGGGACCCCTCCTACAATGAGCAGTTCTTC
NA	TRBJ1-1	TRBV7-6	TRBD1	CASSPTGGTEAFF	TGTGCCAGCTCCCCAACAGGGGGCACTGAAGCTTTCTTT
NA	TRBJ2-7	TRBV20-1	NA	CSASHEQYF	TGCAGTGCTAGCCACGAGCAGTACTTC
NA	TRBJ1-2	TRBV7-9	NA	CASSPAGQLIYGYTF	TGTGCCAGCAGCCCAGCAGGACAGCTTATCTATGGCTACACCTTC
NA	TRBJ1-1	TRBV5-1	NA	CASSLVGGVNTEAFF	TGCGCCAGCAGCTTGGTCGGTGGGGTGAACACTGAAGCTTTCTTT
NA	TRBJ1-1	TRBV7-9	NA	CASSLGQGYTEAFF	TGTGCCAGCAGCTTAGGCCAGGGGTACACTGAAGCTTTCTTT
NA	TRBJ1-4	TRBV21-1	NA	CASTSPLLLEKLFF	TGTGCCAGCACCAGTCCCTTACTTCTTGAAAAACTGTTTTTT
NA	TRBJ1-2	TRBV19	TRBD1	CASSPTRDRNGYTF	TGTGCCAGTAGTCCGACGAGGGACAGGAATGGCTACACCTTC
NA	TRBJ2-5	TRBV6-5	NA	CASNPETQYF	TGTGCCAGCAATCCAGAGACCCAGTACTTC
NA	TRBJ1-2	TRBV29-1	NA	CSVVGGVYGYTF	TGCAGCGTTGTGGGGGGCGTCTATGGCTACACCTTC